This T cell receptor (beta chain) stems from a study of shared clonotypes between healthy human individuals. Sorted-subset replicate PCR reactions were performed with approximately 190 ng DNA, corresponding to roughly 30,000 T cell genomes. Original processing notes: Filtering differed, since immunoSEQ gave only junction sequences and no quality scores. Sequencing used immunoSEQ multiplex PCR; TCRdb keeps in-frame clones, though not all of them. That table furnishes V, J and clone size, whereas the DNA furnished D and trimming. The sample gives roughly 2.5 million clones, approximately 90% of which show up once; about 0.13% is in the top ten. V lost 0 bases, J lost 1 base, and 5 bases lay in between. This CDR3 has 13 residues. Germline CDR1 SGDLS, CDR2 YYNGEE. A note on this clone: Different DNA sequences within this sample yield the same CDR3.

V usage is TRBV9 and J usage is TRBJ2-7, with D hard to call. The sequenced sample consisted of naive CD4+ T cells sorted from blood. Subset defined: CD45RA+ positively selected. This TCR was recovered from a man aged 18 to 29 in good health. The CDR3 loop is CASSVGLSYEQYF. CDR3 nucleotides: TGTGCCAGCAGCGTAGGGCTATCCTACGAGCAGTACTTC.